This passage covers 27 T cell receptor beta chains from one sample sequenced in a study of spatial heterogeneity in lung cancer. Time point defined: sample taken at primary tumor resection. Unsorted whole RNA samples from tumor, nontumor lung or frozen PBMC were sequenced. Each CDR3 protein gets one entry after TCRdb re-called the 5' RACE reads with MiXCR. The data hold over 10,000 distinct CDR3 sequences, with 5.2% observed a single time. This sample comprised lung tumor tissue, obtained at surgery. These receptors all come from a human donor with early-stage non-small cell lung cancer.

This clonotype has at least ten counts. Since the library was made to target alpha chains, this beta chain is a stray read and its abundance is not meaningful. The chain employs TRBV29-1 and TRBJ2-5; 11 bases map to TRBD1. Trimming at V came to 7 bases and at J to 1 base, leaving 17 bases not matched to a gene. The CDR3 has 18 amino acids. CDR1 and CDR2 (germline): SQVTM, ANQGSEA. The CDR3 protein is CSAVGKGTGGNFQETQYF. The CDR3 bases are TGCAGCGCAGTAGGAAAAGGGACAGGGGGAAATTTCCAAGAGACCCAGTACTTC.

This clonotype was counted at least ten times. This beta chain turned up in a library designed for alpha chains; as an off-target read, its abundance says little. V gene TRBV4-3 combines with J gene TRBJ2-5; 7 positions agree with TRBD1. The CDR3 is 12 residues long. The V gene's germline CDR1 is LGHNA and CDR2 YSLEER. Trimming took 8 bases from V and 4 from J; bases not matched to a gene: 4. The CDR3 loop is CASSYRGETQYF. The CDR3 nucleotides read TGCGCCAGCTCGTACAGGGGAGAGACCCAGTACTTC.

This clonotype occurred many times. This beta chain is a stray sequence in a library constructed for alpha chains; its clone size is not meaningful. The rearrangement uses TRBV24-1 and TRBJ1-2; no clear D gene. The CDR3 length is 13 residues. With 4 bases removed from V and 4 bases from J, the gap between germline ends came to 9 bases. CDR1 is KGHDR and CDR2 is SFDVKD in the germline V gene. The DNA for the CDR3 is TGTGCCACCAGTGACTCTGGCTTCTATGGCTACACCTTC. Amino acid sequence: CATSDSGFYGYTF.

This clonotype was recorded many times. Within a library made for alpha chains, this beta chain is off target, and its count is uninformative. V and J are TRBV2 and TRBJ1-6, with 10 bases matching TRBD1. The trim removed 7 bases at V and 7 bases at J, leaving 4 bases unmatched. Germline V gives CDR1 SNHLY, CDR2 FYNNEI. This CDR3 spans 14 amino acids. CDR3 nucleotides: TGTGCCAGCACCGGACAGGGGGTCAATTCACCCCTCCACTTT. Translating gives CASTGQGVNSPLHF. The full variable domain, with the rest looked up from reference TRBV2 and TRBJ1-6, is EPEVTQTPSHQVTQMGQEVILRCVPISNHLYFYWYRQILGQKVEFLVSFYNNEISEKSEIFDDQFSVERPDGSNFTLKIRSTKLEDSAMYFCASTGQGVNSPLHFGNGTRLTVT.

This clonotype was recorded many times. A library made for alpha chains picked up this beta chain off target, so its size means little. DNA for the CDR3: TGTGCCAGTAGTATAATTCCCAGGGTCCACGAGCAGTACTTC. It codes for CASSIIPRVHEQYF. The chain recombines TRBV19 with TRBJ2-7, with a weak D call TRBD1 (5 bases). Trimming shortened V by 2 bases and J by 5 bases, and 13 bases separated the two germline ends. CDR1 is LNHDA and CDR2 is SQIVND in the germline V gene (reference sequence). The CDR3 loop spans 14 amino acids. Using reference TRBV19 and TRBJ2-7 for the parts outside the CDR3, the full variable domain is DGGITQSPKYLFRKEGQNVTLSCEQNLNHDAMYWYRQDPGQGLRLIYYSQIVNDFQKGDIAEGYSVSREKKESFPLTVTSAQKNPTAFYLCASSIIPRVHEQYFGPGTRLTVT.

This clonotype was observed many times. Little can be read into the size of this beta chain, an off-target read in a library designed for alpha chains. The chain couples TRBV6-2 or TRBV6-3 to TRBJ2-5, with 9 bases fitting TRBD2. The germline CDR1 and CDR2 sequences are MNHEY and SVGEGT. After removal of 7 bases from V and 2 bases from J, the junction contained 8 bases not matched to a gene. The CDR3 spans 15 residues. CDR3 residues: CASTLAGAPQETQYF. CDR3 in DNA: TGTGCCAGCACCTTAGCGGGAGCCCCACAAGAGACCCAGTACTTC.

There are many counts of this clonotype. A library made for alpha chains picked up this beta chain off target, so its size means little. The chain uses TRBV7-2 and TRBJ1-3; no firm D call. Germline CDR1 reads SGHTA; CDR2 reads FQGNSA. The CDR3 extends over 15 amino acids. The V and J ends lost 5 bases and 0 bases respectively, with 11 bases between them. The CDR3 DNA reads TGTGCCAGCAGCCAAGTCGTCCACTCTGGAAACACCATATATTTT. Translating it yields CASSQVVHSGNTIYF.

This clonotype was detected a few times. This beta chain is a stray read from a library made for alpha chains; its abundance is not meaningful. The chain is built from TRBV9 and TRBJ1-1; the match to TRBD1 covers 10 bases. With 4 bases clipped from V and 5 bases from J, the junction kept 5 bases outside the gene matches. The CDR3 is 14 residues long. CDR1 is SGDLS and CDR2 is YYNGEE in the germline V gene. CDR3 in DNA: TGTGCCAGCAGCCCGGGACAGGGGTGGACTGAAGCTTTCTTT. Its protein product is CASSPGQGWTEAFF. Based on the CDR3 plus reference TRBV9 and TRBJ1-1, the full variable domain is DSGVTQTPKHLITATGQRVTLRCSPRSGDLSVYWYQQSLDQGLQFLIQYYNGEERAKGNILERFSAQQFPDLHSELNLSSLELGDSALYFCASSPGQGWTEAFFGQGTRLTVV.

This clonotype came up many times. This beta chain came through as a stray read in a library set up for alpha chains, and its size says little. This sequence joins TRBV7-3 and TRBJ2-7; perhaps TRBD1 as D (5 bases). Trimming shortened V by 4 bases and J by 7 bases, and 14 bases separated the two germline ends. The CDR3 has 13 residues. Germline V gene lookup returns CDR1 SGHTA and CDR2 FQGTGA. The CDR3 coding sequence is TGTGCCAGCAGCTCAGGGCCTTTAGGAGAGCAGTACTTC. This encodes CASSSGPLGEQYF.

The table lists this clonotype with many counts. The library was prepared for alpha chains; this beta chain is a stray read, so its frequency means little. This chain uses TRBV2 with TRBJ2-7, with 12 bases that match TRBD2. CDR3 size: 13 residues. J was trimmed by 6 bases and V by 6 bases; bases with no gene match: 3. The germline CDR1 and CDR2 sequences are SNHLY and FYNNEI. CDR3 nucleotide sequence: TGTGCCAGCAGCCCACTAGCGGGGGGCGAGCAGTACTTC. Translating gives CASSPLAGGEQYF.

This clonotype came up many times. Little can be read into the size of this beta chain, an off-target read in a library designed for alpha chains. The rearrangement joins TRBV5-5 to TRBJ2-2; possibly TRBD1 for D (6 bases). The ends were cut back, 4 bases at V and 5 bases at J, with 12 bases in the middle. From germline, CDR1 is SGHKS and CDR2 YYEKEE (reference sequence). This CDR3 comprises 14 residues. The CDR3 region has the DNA TGTGCCAGCAGCCCACAGGGATTGACCGGGGAGCTGTTTTTT. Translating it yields CASSPQGLTGELFF.

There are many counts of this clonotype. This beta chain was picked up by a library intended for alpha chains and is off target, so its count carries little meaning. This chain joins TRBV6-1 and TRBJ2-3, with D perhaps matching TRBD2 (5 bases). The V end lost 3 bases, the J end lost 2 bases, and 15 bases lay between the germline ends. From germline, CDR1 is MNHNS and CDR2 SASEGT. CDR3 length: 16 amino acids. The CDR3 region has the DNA TGTGCCAGCAGTGATATTGGTCTCGGGGTCACAGATACGCAGTATTTT. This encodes CASSDIGLGVTDTQYF.

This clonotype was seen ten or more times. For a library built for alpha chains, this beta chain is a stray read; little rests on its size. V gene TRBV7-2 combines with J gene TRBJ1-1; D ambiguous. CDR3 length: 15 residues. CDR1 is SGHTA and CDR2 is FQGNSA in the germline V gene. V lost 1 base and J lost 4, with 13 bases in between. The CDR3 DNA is TGTGCCAGCAGCTTAGGATCAAGGGTAGGCACTGAAGCTTTCTTT. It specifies CASSLGSRVGTEAFF.

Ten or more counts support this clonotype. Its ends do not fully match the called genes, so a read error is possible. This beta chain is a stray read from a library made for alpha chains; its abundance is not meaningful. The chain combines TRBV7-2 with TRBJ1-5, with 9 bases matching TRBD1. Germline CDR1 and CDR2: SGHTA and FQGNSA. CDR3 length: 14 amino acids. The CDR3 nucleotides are TGTGCCAGCAGACCAACAGGGGGCAACCAGCCCCAGCATTTT. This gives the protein CASRPTGGNQPQHF.

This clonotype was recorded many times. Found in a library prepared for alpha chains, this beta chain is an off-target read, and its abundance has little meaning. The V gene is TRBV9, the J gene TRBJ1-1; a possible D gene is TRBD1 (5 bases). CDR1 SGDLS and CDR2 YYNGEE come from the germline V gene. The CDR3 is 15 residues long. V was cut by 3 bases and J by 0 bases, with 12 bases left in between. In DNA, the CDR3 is TGTGCCAGCAGCGCCGGAGGGGACTTGAACACTGAAGCTTTCTTT. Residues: CASSAGGDLNTEAFF.

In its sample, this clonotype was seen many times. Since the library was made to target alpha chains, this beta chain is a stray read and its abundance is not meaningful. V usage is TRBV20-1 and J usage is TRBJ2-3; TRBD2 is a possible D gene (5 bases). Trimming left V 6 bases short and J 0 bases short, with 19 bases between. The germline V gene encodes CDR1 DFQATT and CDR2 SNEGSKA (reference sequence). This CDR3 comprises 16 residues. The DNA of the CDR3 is TGCAGTGCCATTAACCCGAGGGTCCCTAGCACAGATACGCAGTATTTT. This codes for CSAINPRVPSTDTQYF.

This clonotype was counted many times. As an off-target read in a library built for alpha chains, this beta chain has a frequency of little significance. In DNA, the CDR3 is TGTGCCAGCAGCAGAACAGACAATGAGCAGTTCTTC. Translation: CASSRTDNEQFF. The rearrangement links TRBV7-2 to TRBJ2-1; D remains ambiguous. V dropped 5 bases and J dropped 5 bases, with 7 bases sitting between them. CDR3 size: 12 residues. Germline CDR1 reads SGHTA; CDR2 reads FQGNSA. The variable domain in full, with the rest retrieved from reference TRBV7-2 and TRBJ2-1, is GAGVSQSPSNKVTEKGKDVELRCDPISGHTALYWYRQSLGQGLEFLIYFQGNSAPDKSGLPSDRFSAERTGGSVSTLTIQRTQQEDSAVYLCASSRTDNEQFFGPGTRLTVL.

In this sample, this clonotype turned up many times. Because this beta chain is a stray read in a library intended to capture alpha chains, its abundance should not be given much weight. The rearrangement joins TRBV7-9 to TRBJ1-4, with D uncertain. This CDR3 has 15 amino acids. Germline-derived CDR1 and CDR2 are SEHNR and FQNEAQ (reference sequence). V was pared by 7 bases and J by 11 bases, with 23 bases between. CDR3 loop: CASNVDRANPGKLFF. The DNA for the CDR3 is TGTGCCAGCAACGTGGATCGGGCCAATCCCGGGAAACTGTTTTTT.

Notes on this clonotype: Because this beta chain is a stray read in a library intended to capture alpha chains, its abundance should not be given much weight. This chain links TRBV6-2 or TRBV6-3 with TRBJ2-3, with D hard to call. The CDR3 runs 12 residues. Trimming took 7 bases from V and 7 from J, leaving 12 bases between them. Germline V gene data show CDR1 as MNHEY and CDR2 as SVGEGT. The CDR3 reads CASNHGRHTQYF. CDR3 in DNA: TGTGCCAGCAATCACGGACGGCATACGCAGTATTTT.

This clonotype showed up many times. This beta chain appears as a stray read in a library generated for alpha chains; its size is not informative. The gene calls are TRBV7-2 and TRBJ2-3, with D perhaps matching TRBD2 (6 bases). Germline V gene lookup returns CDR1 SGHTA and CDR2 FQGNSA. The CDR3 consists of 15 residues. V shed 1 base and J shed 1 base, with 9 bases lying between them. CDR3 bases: TGTGCCAGCAGCTTAGGGAGGGGCGGCACAGATACGCAGTATTTT. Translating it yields CASSLGRGGTDTQYF.

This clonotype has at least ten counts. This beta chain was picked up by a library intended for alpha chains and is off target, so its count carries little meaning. CDR3 protein: CSVGTTTNTEAFF. CDR3 sequence (DNA): TGCAGCGTTGGAACCACAACGAACACTGAAGCTTTCTTT. The genes are TRBV29-1 and TRBJ1-1, with unresolved D. V shed 4 bases and J shed 1 base, with 10 bases lying between them. Germline V gene lookup returns CDR1 SQVTM and CDR2 ANQGSEA. The CDR3 is 13 residues long.

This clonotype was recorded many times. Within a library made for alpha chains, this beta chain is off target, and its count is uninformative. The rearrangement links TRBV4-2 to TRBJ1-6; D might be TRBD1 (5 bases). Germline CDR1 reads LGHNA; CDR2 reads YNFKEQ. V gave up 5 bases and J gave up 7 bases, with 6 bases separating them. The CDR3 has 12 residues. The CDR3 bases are TGTGCCAGCAGCACAGGAAATTCACCCCTCCACTTT. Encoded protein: CASSTGNSPLHF.

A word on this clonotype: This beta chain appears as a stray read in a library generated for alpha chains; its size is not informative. The CDR3 region is CSVESDRATDTQYF. In nucleotides, the CDR3 is TGCAGCGTTGAATCCGACAGGGCCACAGATACGCAGTATTTT. V gene TRBV29-1 combines with J gene TRBJ2-3; TRBD1 matches 7 bases. The J segment lost 2 bases and the V segment lost 2 bases, leaving 4 bases of the junction unmatched. CDR3 length equals 14 residues. The germline V gene encodes CDR1 SQVTM and CDR2 ANQGSEA.

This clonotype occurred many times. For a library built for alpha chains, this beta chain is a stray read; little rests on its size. CDR3 sequence reads: CASSLGDRGNEQFF. DNA of the CDR3: TGTGCCAGCAGCTTAGGGGACAGAGGGAATGAGCAGTTCTTC. The chain couples TRBV7-2 to TRBJ2-1; 7 bases match TRBD1. This CDR3 has 14 residues. CDR1 is SGHTA, CDR2 FQGNSA, per germline. The junction had 4 bases not matched to a gene; V was cut back by 1 base and J by 7 bases.

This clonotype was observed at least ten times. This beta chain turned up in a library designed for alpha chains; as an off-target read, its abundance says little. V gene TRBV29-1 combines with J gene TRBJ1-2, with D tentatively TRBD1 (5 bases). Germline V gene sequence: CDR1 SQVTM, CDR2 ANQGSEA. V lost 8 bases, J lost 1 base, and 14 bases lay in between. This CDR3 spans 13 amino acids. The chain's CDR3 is CSSLRDDNYGYTF. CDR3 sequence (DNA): TGCAGCAGCCTGAGGGACGATAACTATGGCTACACCTTC.

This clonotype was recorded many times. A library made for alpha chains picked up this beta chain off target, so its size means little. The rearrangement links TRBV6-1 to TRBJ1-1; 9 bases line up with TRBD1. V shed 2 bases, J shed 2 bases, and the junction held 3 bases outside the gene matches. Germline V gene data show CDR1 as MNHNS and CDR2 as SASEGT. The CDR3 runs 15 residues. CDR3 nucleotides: TGTGCCAGCAGTGAACCGGGACAGGGAAACACTGAAGCTTTCTTT. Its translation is CASSEPGQGNTEAFF.

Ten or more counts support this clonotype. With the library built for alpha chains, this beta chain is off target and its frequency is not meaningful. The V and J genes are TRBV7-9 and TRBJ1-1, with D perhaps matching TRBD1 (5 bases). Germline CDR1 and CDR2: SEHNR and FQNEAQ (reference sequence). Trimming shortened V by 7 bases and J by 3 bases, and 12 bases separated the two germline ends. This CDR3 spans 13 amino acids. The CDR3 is CASTVMGDTEAFF. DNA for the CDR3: TGTGCCAGCACCGTAATGGGGGACACTGAAGCTTTCTTT. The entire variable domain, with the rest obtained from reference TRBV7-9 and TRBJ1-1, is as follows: DTGVSQNPRHKITKRGQNVTFRCDPISEHNRLYWYRQTLGQGPEFLTYFQNEAQLEKSRLLSDRFSAERPKGSFSTLEIQRTEQGDSAMYLCASTVMGDTEAFFGQGTRLTVV.